Listed below are T cell receptor beta chains from one sample, sequenced in a study of Graves' ophthalmopathy and Graves' hyperthyroidism. TCRdb reanalysed the multiplex PCR reads using MiXCR and keeps one entry per CDR3 protein. The table lists about 400,000 distinct CDR3 sequences, 18% of them singletons. Sequenced input: peripheral blood. The receptors here all came from a woman between 18 and 30 years old with Graves' ophthalmopathy. Both conserved end residues are part of each CDR3. The D gene is left open where the match is weak. The size entry is marked missing in some rows and otherwise reads once, few, many or a size class.

TRBD1	TRBV30	TRBJ1-2	many	CAWRNRGEDGYTF	TGTGCCTGGAGAAACAGGGGCGAAGATGGCTACACCTTC
-	TRBV11-3	TRBJ2-2	-	CASRSRDAAGELFF	TGTGCCAGCAGAAGCCGGGACGCCGCCGGGGAGCTGTTTTTT
-	TRBV2	TRBJ2-2	-	CASFGRTGFF	TGTGCCAGCTTCGGGAGAACCGGGTTTTTT
TRBD1	TRBV28	TRBJ2-7	many	CASSTSGTVPYEQYF	TGTGCCAGCAGTACTTCCGGGACAGTCCCCTACGAGCAGTACTTC
-	TRBV29-1	TRBJ1-2	many	CSVVPGQGSNYGYTF	TGCAGCGTGGTGCCTGGGCAGGGGAGTAACTATGGCTACACCTTC
-	TRBV7-2	TRBJ2-2	many	CASSLDGRAGELFF	TGTGCCAGCAGCTTAGACGGGCGCGCCGGGGAGCTGTTTTTT
-	TRBV18	TRBJ2-5	few	CASSQGTPKETQYF	TGTGCCAGCTCACAAGGGACCCCTAAAGAGACCCAGTACTTC
-	TRBV28	TRBJ2-7	many	CASSRPGEQYF	TGTGCCAGCAGTCGACCCGGGGAGCAGTACTTC
-	TRBV12-3/TRBV12-4	TRBJ1-1	many	CASSFGQAEAFF	TGTGCCAGCAGTTTCGGGCAAGCTGAAGCTTTCTTT
-	TRBV6-5	TRBJ1-2	many	CASSYPQSYGYTF	TGTGCCAGCAGTTACCCACAGTCCTATGGCTACACCTTC
-	TRBV28	TRBJ1-1	many	CASRQQVNTEAFF	TGTGCCAGCAGACAACAGGTGAACACTGAAGCTTTCTTT
-	TRBV2	TRBJ1-1	-	CASTLTERTEAFF	TGTGCCAGCACTTTGACAGAGAGGACTGAAGCTTTCTTT
TRBD1	TRBV12-5	TRBJ1-1	-	CASGLGGQDTEAFF	TGTGCTAGTGGTTTGGGGGGACAGGACACTGAAGCTTTCTTT
-	TRBV28	TRBJ2-7	-	CASESSLAALYEQYF	TGTGCCAGCGAAAGCAGTTTAGCCGCCTTATACGAGCAGTACTTC
TRBD1	TRBV20-1	TRBJ2-7	many	CSAQIQGDGYEQYF	TGCAGTGCCCAAATACAGGGGGATGGGTACGAGCAGTACTTC
-	TRBV28	TRBJ2-5	many	CASSRPVHGETQYF	TGTGCCAGCAGCCGCCCGGTGCACGGGGAGACCCAGTACTTC
TRBD1	TRBV2	TRBJ2-5	many	CATNRGFNQETQYF	TGTGCCACTAACAGGGGTTTTAACCAAGAGACCCAGTACTTC
TRBD2	TRBV11-3	TRBJ2-2	few	CASSSPAGGSLRGTGELFF	TGTGCCAGCAGCTCCCCCGCGGGAGGATCCCTAAGGGGGACCGGGGAGCTGTTTTTT
TRBD1	TRBV7-9	TRBJ2-7	many	CASSPPRGQAEQYF	TGTGCCAGCAGCCCCCCCAGGGGGCAGGCCGAGCAGTACTTC
-	TRBV6-5	TRBJ1-2	-	CASSFMRDIYGYTF	TGTGCCAGCAGTTTCATGCGGGACATCTATGGCTACACCTTC
TRBD2	TRBV7-3	TRBJ2-5	many	CASSLGAGGRTQYF	TGTGCCAGCAGCTTAGGGGCGGGGGGACGGACCCAGTACTTC
-	TRBV6-2/TRBV6-3	TRBJ1-6	many	CASLPRGLNSPLHF	TGTGCCAGTCTTCCTCGTGGTTTAAATTCACCCCTCCACTTT
TRBD2	TRBV11-2	TRBJ2-5	-	CASSSGTSEETQYF	TGTGCCAGCAGCTCCGGGACTAGCGAAGAGACCCAGTACTTC
-	TRBV12-3/TRBV12-4	TRBJ1-6	many	CASSPTERNSPLHF	TGTGCCAGCAGTCCGACAGAACGGAATTCACCCCTCCACTTT
-	TRBV4-1	TRBJ2-7	many	CASSQGLQGSYEQYF	TGCGCCAGCAGCCAAGGATTGCAGGGAAGCTACGAGCAGTACTTC
TRBD1	TRBV30	TRBJ1-2	many	CAWSVLGTGPNYGYTF	TGTGCCTGGAGTGTTCTCGGGACAGGGCCGAACTATGGCTACACCTTC
-	TRBV11-2	TRBJ2-2	many	CASTVHSTLGELFF	TGTGCCAGCACCGTACACTCGACGCTCGGGGAGCTGTTTTTT
-	TRBV11-2	TRBJ1-1	many	CASSLPAGTRRMNTEAFF	TGTGCCAGCAGCCTACCCGCCGGGACCAGAAGGATGAACACTGAAGCTTTCTTT
-	TRBV18	TRBJ1-1	many	CASSPLWPNTEAFF	TGTGCCAGCTCACCACTTTGGCCGAACACTGAAGCTTTCTTT
-	TRBV15	TRBJ1-1	many	CATSRQGNTEAFF	TGTGCCACCAGCAGACAGGGGAACACTGAAGCTTTCTTT
-	TRBV2	TRBJ2-2	many	CASSALQGTGELFF	TGTGCCAGCAGCGCCTTACAGGGAACCGGGGAGCTGTTTTTT
-	TRBV6-1	TRBJ2-6	many	CASTYTPPGANVLTF	TGTGCCAGCACCTATACCCCGCCTGGGGCCAACGTCCTGACTTTC
TRBD1	TRBV10-3	TRBJ1-5	-	CAIRRQGAGQPQHF	TGTGCCATCAGGCGACAGGGGGCAGGACAGCCCCAGCATTTT
-	TRBV5-6	TRBJ2-7	-	CASSLAGSVHEQYF	TGTGCCAGCAGCCTAGCCGGGTCTGTGCACGAGCAGTACTTC
-	TRBV11-2	TRBJ2-6	many	CASSPQGGINSGANVLTF	TGTGCCAGCAGCCCTCAGGGAGGCATCAACTCTGGGGCCAACGTCCTGACTTTC
-	TRBV27	TRBJ1-2	-	CASKPLRGNYGYTF	TGTGCCAGCAAACCCCTTCGGGGAAACTATGGCTACACCTTC
-	TRBV12-3/TRBV12-4	TRBJ1-1	many	CASSLALGNTEAFF	TGTGCCAGCAGTTTAGCTTTAGGGAACACTGAAGCTTTCTTT
-	TRBV7-4	TRBJ2-7	-	CASSLAHDPYEQYF	TGTGCCAGCAGCTTAGCGCACGATCCCTACGAGCAGTACTTC
TRBD1	TRBV6-2/TRBV6-3	TRBJ2-6	many	CASSRSGQAVSGANVLTF	TGTGCCAGCAGTCGATCGGGACAGGCAGTCTCTGGGGCCAACGTCCTGACTTTC
TRBD1	TRBV7-8	TRBJ2-2	many	CASSFSFPFVPTGNPGELFF	TGTGCCAGCAGCTTCTCCTTCCCCTTCGTTCCGACAGGGAATCCCGGGGAGCTGTTTTTT
-	TRBV7-2	TRBJ2-5	many	CASSLFKGKETQYF	TGTGCCAGCAGCTTATTTAAGGGGAAAGAGACCCAGTACTTC
TRBD2	TRBV18	TRBJ2-5	many	CASSPLPGLAGQETQYF	TGTGCCAGCTCACCTCTCCCAGGACTAGCGGGCCAAGAGACCCAGTACTTC
TRBD1	TRBV20-1	TRBJ1-5	many	CSARAPGGAGAELAQPQHF	TGCAGTGCTAGAGCCCCAGGGGGAGCAGGGGCGGAATTGGCTCAGCCCCAGCATTTT